Below are 13 T cell receptor beta chains sequenced from a single sample in a study of cytomegalovirus exposure and HLA in healthy donors (TCRdb year 2017). Libraries were built with the immunoSEQ multiplex PCR assay. A mixture of 60 forward primers for TCR Vbeta segments and 13 reverse primers for TCR Jbeta segments was used in the multiplex PCR. TCRdb provides this immuneACCESS table in a form limited to in-frame rearrangements. Some clones are lacking; in checked studies, under half of them reflect an unresolved V gene, and why the rest are absent is not known. This sample's table carries just over 20,000 clones. The ten largest clones add up to about a fifth of the sample. The sequenced sample consisted of PBMCs. These receptors came from a man aged 60 to 75 in good health and CMV-seropositive.

This chain joins TRBV18 and TRBJ2-5; 7 bases match TRBD2. J lost 5 bases, V lost 0 bases, and 6 bases had no gene match. This CDR3 has 15 residues. Germline V gene lookup returns CDR1 KGHSH and CDR2 LQKENI. CDR3 coding DNA: TGTGCCAGCTCACCACCGGCTAGCGGCGGGGAGACCCAGTACTTC. Its protein product is CASSPPASGGETQYF. Filled out from reference TRBV18 and TRBJ2-5, the complete variable domain reads NAGVMQNPRHLVRRRGQEARLRCSPMKGHSHVYWYRQLPEEGLKFMVYLQKENIIDESGMPKERFSAEFPKEGPSILRIQQVVRGDSAAYFCASSPPASGGETQYFGPGTRLLVL.

The rearrangement uses TRBV11-2 and TRBJ1-2, with D possibly being TRBD1 (5 bases). The germline gives CDR1 SGHAT, CDR2 FQNNGV. The CDR3 length is 15 residues. Trimming stripped 5 bases from V and 4 bases from J, with 17 bases between. CDR3 sequence (DNA): TGTGCCAGCAGCCCCCTTGGGGGGGTTAGCTATGGCTACACCTTC. Its translation is CASSPLGGVSYGYTF. The complete variable domain, with remaining parts taken from reference TRBV11-2 and TRBJ1-2, reads EAGVAQSPRYKIIEKRQSVAFWCNPISGHATLYWYQQILGQGPKLLIQFQNNGVVDDSQLPKDRFSAERLKGVDSTLKIQPAKLEDSAVYLCASSPLGGVSYGYTFGSGTRLTVV.

The rearrangement joins TRBV11-2 to TRBJ2-3; D gene unclear. V shed 3 bases and J shed 1 base, with 8 bases lying between them. Germline values: CDR1 SGHAT, CDR2 FQNNGV. The CDR3 extends over 14 amino acids. The CDR3 loop is CASSFVAGTDTQYF. CDR3 in DNA: TGTGCCAGCAGCTTTGTTGCGGGCACAGATACGCAGTATTTT.

This chain joins TRBV7-7 and TRBJ2-5, with unresolved D. The CDR3 runs 13 residues. Germline loops: CDR1 SSHAT, CDR2 FNYEAQ (reference sequence). Deletions cut 5 bases from V and 9 bases from J, with 16 bases between. The CDR3 DNA reads as TGTGCCAGCAGCCCCCCCTCGGTAAAACCCCAGTACTTC. This gives the protein CASSPPSVKPQYF.

J is TRBJ2-2 and V is TRBV5-1, with 10 nucleotides matching TRBD1. V shed 3 bases and J 3 bases; nucleotides not matched to a gene: 2. Per the germline V gene, CDR1 is SGHRS and CDR2 is YFSETQ. The CDR3 loop spans 15 amino acids. The CDR3, as DNA: TGCGCCAGCAGCTGGGGGACAGGGGACACCGGGGAGCTGTTTTTT. Protein: CASSWGTGDTGELFF.

J is TRBJ2-3 and V is TRBV6-4; TRBD2 agrees at 8 bases. Germline values: CDR1 MRHNA, CDR2 SNTAGT. This CDR3 contains 15 residues. V was clipped by 4 bases and J by 1 base; unmatched bases: 4. Written as DNA, the CDR3 is TGTGCCAGCAGTGTGAGTAGCGGGGGCACAGATACGCAGTATTTT. Protein product: CASSVSSGGTDTQYF.

The chain joins TRBV25-1 to TRBJ2-3, with D maybe TRBD1 (6 bases). The CDR3 spans 16 residues. The V gene's germline CDR1 is MGHDK and CDR2 SYGVNS. Trimming took 1 base from V and 0 from J, leaving 11 bases between them. The CDR3 here is CASSESGTISTDTQYF. The CDR3 nucleotides are TGTGCCAGCAGTGAATCTGGGACAATTAGCACAGATACGCAGTATTTT. The full variable domain, in which reference TRBV25-1 and TRBJ2-3 provide the parts outside the CDR3, is EADIYQTPRYLVIGTGKKITLECSQTMGHDKMYWYQQDPGMELHLIHYSYGVNSTEKGDLSSESTVSRIRTEHFPLTLESARPSHTSQYLCASSESGTISTDTQYFGPGTRLTVL.

This sequence joins TRBV18 and TRBJ2-2; 8 positions agree with TRBD1. The CDR3 sequence is 16 residues long. V shed 5 bases, J shed 3 bases, and the junction held 8 bases outside the gene matches. Germline V CDR1 and CDR2: KGHSH, LQKENI. In nucleotides, the CDR3 is TGTGCCAGCTCAAGGGTGACAGGGGTCGACACCGGGGAGCTGTTTTTT. It is translated as CASSRVTGVDTGELFF.

Here the CDR3 reads CASSLASGTGLEDRYEQYF. Here the CDR3 DNA reads TGTGCCAGCAGCTTAGCGTCGGGTACAGGGCTCGAAGACCGCTACGAGCAGTACTTC. The rearrangement joins TRBV7-2 to TRBJ2-7, with D possibly being TRBD1 (6 bases). The germline V gene encodes CDR1 SGHTA and CDR2 FQGNSA. The CDR3 is 19 residues long. V was trimmed by 0 bases and J by 3 bases, leaving 24 bases between them. The full variable domain, with the rest looked up from reference TRBV7-2 and TRBJ2-7, is GAGVSQSPSNKVTEKGKDVELRCDPISGHTALYWYRQSLGQGLEFLIYFQGNSAPDKSGLPSDRFSAERTGGSVSTLTIQRTQQEDSAVYLCASSLASGTGLEDRYEQYFGPGTRLTVT.

The chain is built from TRBV4-1 and TRBJ1-2; 10 nucleotides agree with TRBD1. From germline, CDR1 is MGHRA and CDR2 YSYEKL. The length of the CDR3 is 17 residues. The trim removed 2 bases at V and 0 bases at J, leaving 6 bases unmatched. The CDR3 DNA reads as TGCGCCAGCAGCCAAACCGGTGGACAGGGGGCTAACTATGGCTACACCTTC. This gives the protein CASSQTGGQGANYGYTF.

As DNA, the CDR3 is TGTGCCACCGCGGGGGAGGCTAATGAAAAACTGTTTTTT. Its protein is CATAGEANEKLFF. The chain joins TRBV5-4 to TRBJ1-4, with TRBD1 as a possible D gene (5 bases). Germline assignment: CDR1 SGHNT and CDR2 YYREEE (reference sequence). The V and J ends lost 9 bases and 3 bases respectively, with 12 bases between them. CDR3 length: 13 residues.

CDR3 in amino acids: CAISESVGASGYTF. CDR3 nucleotide sequence: TGTGCCATCAGTGAGTCCGTAGGGGCTAGTGGCTACACCTTC. V gene TRBV10-3 combines with J gene TRBJ1-2, with D perhaps matching TRBD1 (5 bases). CDR1 ENHRY and CDR2 SYGVKD come from the germline V gene. Between the trimmed V and J ends, which lost 0 bases and 7 bases, there was a span of 12 bases. This CDR3 region has 14 residues.

The CDR3 DNA is TGCGCCAGCAGTAGAGGGGGTGCGGACAATGAGCAGTTCTTC. This codes for CASSRGGADNEQFF. V and J are TRBV4-1 and TRBJ2-1, with D maybe TRBD1 (6 bases). Deletions cut 6 bases from V and 5 bases from J, with 14 bases between. This CDR3 contains 14 residues. Germline lookup yields CDR1 MGHRA and CDR2 YSYEKL.